This TCR beta chain was sequenced for a study of blood T cells in healthy people across ages. The CDR3 contains 15 residues. Germline V gives CDR1 SGHVS, CDR2 FQNEAQ. Trimming at V came to 5 bases and at J to 3 bases, leaving 4 bases not matched to a gene. The second PCR ran about 6 to 12 cycles with a sample-barcoded 5' primer and J-beta primers. Each CDR3 protein gets one entry after TCRdb re-called the 5' RACE reads with MiXCR. The sample carries some 760,000 distinct CDR3 sequences, approximately 25% recorded once. Separately, the same data were catalogued under a study of T cells of mothers and their children.

This clonotype was sampled from a boy aged 5 to 17 in good health. Sample: blood. The chain is built from TRBV7-8 and TRBJ2-7, with 13 nucleotides matching TRBD2. The CDR3: CASSPGLAGLYEQYF. The CDR3 DNA follows: TGTGCCAGCAGCCCGGGACTAGCGGGGCTCTACGAGCAGTACTTC.